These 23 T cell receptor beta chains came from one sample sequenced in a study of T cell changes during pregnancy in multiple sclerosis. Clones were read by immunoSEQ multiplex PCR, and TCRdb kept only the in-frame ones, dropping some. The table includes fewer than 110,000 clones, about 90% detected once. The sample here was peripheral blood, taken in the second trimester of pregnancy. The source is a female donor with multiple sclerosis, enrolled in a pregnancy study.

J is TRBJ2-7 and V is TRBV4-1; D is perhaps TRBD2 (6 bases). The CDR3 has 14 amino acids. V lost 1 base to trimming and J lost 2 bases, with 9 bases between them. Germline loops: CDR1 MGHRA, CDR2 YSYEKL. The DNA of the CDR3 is TGCGCCAGCAGCCAAGTGGAGGGGACCTACGAGCAGTACTTC. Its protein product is CASSQVEGTYEQYF.

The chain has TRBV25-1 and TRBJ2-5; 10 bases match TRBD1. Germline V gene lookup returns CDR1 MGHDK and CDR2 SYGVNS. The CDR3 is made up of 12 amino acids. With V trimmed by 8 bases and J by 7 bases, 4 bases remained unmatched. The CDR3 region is CASGTGVLTQYF. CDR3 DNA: TGTGCCAGCGGGACAGGGGTTTTGACCCAGTACTTC.

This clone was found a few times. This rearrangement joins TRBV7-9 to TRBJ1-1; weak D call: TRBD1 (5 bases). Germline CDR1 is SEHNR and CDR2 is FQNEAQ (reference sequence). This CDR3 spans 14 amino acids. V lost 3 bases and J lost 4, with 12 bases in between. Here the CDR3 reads CASSFGGSVTEAFF. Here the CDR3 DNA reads TGTGCCAGCAGCTTCGGGGGTAGCGTCACTGAAGCTTTCTTT.

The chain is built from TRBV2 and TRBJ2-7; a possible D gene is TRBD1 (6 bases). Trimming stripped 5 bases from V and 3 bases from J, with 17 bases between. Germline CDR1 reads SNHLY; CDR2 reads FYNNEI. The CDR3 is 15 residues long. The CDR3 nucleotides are TGTGCCAGCAGTCTTGAGAAGGGACACAGCTACGAGCAGTACTTC. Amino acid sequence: CASSLEKGHSYEQYF.

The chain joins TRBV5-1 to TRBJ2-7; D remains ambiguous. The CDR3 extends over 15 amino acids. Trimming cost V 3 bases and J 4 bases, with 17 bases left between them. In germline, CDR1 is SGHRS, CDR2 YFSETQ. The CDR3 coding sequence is TGCGCCAGCAGCTCCCCAGGAACCCGCGATTACGAGCAGTACTTC. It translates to CASSSPGTRDYEQYF.

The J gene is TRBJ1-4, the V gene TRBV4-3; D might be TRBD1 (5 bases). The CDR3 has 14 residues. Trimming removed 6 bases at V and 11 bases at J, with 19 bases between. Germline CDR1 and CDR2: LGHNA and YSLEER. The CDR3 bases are TGCGCCAGCAGAGAACAGGTTACTTTGGGGAAACTGTTTTTT. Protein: CASREQVTLGKLFF.

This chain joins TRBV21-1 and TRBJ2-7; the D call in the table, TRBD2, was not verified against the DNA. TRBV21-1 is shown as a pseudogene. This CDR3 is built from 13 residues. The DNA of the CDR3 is TGTGCCAGCAGCTCATCGAGTTCCTACGAGCAGTACTTC. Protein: CASSSSSSYEQYF.

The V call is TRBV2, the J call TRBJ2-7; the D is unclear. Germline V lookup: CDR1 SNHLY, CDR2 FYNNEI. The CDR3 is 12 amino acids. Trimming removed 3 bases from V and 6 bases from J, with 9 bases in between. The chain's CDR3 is CASSDQAFEQYF. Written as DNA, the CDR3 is TGTGCCAGCAGTGATCAGGCGTTCGAGCAGTACTTC.

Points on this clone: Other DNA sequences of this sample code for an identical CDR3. DNA of the CDR3: TGTGCCAGCAGCCAAGATTTAACTAGCGGCCCTCTGGAGCAGTACTTC. This translates into CASSQDLTSGPLEQYF. The rearrangement joins TRBV4-2 to TRBJ2-7; 8 nucleotides agree with TRBD2. The CDR3 covers 16 residues. Losses at the gene ends were 0 bases for V and 7 bases for J; bases not matched to a gene: 11. CDR1 and CDR2 (germline): LGHNA, YNFKEQ.

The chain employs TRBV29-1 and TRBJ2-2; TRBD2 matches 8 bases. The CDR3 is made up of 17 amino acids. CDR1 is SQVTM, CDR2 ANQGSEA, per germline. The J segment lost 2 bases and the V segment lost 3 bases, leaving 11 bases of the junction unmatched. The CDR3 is CSVERTGGPINTGELFF. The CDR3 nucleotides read TGCAGCGTTGAGAGAACGGGAGGGCCTATTAACACCGGGGAGCTGTTTTTT.

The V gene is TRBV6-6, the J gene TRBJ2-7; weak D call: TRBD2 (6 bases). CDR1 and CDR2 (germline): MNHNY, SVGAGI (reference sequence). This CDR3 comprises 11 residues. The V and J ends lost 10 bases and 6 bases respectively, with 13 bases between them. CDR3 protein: CATAIAVEQYF. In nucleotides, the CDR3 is TGTGCCACCGCAATAGCGGTCGAGCAGTACTTC.

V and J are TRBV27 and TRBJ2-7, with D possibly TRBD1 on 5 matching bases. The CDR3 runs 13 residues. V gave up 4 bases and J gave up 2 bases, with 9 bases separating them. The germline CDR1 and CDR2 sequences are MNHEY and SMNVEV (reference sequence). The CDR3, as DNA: TGTGCCAGCAGTTGGGGCAGTGCCTACGAGCAGTACTTC. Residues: CASSWGSAYEQYF.

For the CDR3, the DNA is TGCGCCAGCAGTCAATCGAGGTGCTCTGGAAACACCATATATTTT. It translates to CASSQSRCSGNTIYF. The chain uses TRBV23-1 and TRBJ1-3; D gene ambiguous. TRBV23-1 is an ORF, and what it does is uncertain. Trimming removed 0 bases from V and 0 bases from J, with 6 bases in between. There are 15 residues in the CDR3.

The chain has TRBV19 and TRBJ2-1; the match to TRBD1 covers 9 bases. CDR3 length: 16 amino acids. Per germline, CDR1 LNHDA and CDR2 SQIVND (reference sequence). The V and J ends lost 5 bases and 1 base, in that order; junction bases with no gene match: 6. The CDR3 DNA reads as TGTGCCAGTAGTGGCTCGGACAGGGGTTCCTACAATGAGCAGTTCTTC. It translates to CASSGSDRGSYNEQFF.

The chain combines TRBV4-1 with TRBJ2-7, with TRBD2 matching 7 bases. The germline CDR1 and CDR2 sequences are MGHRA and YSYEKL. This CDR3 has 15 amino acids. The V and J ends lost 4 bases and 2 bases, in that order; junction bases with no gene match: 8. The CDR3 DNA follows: TGCGCCAGCAGCCCTCTACAGCGGGGCACCTACGAGCAGTACTTC. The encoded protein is CASSPLQRGTYEQYF.

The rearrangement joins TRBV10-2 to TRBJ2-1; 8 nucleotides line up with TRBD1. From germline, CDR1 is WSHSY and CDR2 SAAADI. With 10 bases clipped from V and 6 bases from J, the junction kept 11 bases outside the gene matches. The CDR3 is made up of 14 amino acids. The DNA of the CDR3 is TGCGCCACATCGGGACAGGAAGGGGTCAATGAGCAGTTCTTC. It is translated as CATSGQEGVNEQFF.

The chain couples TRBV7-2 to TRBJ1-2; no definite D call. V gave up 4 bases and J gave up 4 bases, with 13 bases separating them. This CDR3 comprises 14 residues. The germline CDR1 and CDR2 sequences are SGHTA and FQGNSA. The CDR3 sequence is CASSSTAHPYGYTF. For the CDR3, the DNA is TGTGCCAGCAGCTCCACTGCCCACCCCTATGGCTACACCTTC.

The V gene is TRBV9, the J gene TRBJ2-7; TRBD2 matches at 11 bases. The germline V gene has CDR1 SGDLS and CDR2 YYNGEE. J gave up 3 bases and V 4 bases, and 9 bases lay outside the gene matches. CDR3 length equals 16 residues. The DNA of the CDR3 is TGTGCCAGCAGCCCATTTAGACTAGCGGGACGCTACGAGCAGTACTTC. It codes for CASSPFRLAGRYEQYF. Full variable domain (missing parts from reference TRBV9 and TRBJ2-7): DSGVTQTPKHLITATGQRVTLRCSPRSGDLSVYWYQQSLDQGLQFLIQYYNGEERAKGNILERFSAQQFPDLHSELNLSSLELGDSALYFCASSPFRLAGRYEQYFGPGTRLTVT.

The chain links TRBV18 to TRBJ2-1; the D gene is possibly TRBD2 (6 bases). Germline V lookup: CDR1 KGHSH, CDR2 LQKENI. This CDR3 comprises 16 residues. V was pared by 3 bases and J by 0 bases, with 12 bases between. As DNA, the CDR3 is TGTGCCAGCTCACCCCGATACGGGGGCTCCTACAATGAGCAGTTCTTC. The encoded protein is CASSPRYGGSYNEQFF.

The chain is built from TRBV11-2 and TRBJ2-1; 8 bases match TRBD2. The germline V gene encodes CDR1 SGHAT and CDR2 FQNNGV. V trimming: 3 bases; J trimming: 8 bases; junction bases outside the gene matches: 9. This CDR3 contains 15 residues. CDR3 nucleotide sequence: TGTGCCAGCAGCTTCCGGGTCATCGGGGGGGATGAGCAGTTCTTC. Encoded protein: CASSFRVIGGDEQFF.

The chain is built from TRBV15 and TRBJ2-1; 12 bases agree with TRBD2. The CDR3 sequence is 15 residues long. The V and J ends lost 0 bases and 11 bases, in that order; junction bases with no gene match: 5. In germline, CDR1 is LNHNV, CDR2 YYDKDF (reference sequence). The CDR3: CATSRDNTSGRKQFF. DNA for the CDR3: TGTGCCACCAGCAGAGATAATACTAGCGGGAGGAAGCAGTTCTTC.

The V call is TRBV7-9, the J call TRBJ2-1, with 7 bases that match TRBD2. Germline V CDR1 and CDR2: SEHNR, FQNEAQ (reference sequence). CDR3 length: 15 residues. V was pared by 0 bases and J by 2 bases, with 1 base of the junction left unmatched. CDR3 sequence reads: CASSLAGGTYNEQFF. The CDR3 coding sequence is TGTGCCAGCAGCTTAGCGGGGGGGACCTACAATGAGCAGTTCTTC.

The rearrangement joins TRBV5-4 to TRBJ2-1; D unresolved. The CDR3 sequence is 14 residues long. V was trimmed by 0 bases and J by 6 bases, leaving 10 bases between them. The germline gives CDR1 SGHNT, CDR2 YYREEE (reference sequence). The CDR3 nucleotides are TGTGCCAGCAGCTTGGGTACCTCACTCAATGAGCAGTTCTTC. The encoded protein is CASSLGTSLNEQFF.